These 14 T cell receptor beta chains were sequenced from one sample in a study of T-cell memory formation after mild COVID-19. One entry per CDR3 protein, called by TCRdb with MiXCR from the 5' RACE reads. The sample holds about 110,000 distinct CDR3 sequences, approximately 17% seen once. The material sequenced was PBMCs or a T cell subset sorted from them (not recorded which). The receptors derive from an adult woman who had mild COVID-19 (a few samples of this study predate the infection). Cell type and time point are not known.

This clonotype occurred many times. The CDR3 reads CASTRGLAGGPGEQYF. DNA of the CDR3: TGTGCCAGCACCCGGGGACTAGCGGGAGGTCCGGGGGAGCAGTACTTC. V usage is TRBV6-5 and J usage is TRBJ2-7; 15 bases are a match to TRBD2. The germline V gene encodes CDR1 MNHEY and CDR2 SVGAGI. The CDR3 runs 16 residues. J gave up 7 bases and V 7 bases, and 11 bases lay outside the gene matches.

This clonotype was seen only once. The J gene is TRBJ1-1, the V gene TRBV11-3, with D possibly being TRBD1 (5 bases). Germline-derived CDR1 and CDR2 are SGHNT and YENEEA. The V end lost 8 bases, the J end lost 1 base, and 11 bases lay between the germline ends. The CDR3 totals 13 residues. The CDR3 spells CASRGGTNTEAFF. As DNA, the CDR3 is TGTGCCAGCCGTGGGGGTACGAACACTGAAGCTTTCTTT. Combining the CDR3 with reference TRBV11-3 and TRBJ1-1 gives the whole variable domain EAGVVQSPRYKIIEKKQPVAFWCNPISGHNTLYWYLQNLGQGPELLIRYENEEAVDDSQLPKDRFSAERLKGVDSTLKIQPAELGDSAVYLCASRGGTNTEAFFGQGTRLTVV.

This clonotype was found once. This rearrangement joins TRBV5-1 to TRBJ1-1, with D tentatively TRBD1 (5 bases). Germline-derived CDR1 and CDR2 are SGHRS and YFSETQ. This CDR3 spans 14 amino acids. V was clipped by 7 bases and J by 4 bases, with 17 bases between them. CDR3 in DNA: TGCGCCAGCGGCCTTGGGGCGTTGAGCACTGAAGCTTTCTTT. Its translation: CASGLGALSTEAFF.

This clonotype was observed a few times. The chain combines TRBV24-1 with TRBJ2-5; possible D gene TRBD2, 5 bases. V shed 2 bases and J shed 5 bases, with 8 bases lying between them. The CDR3 loop spans 13 amino acids. The germline V gene has CDR1 KGHDR and CDR2 SFDVKD. CDR3 in DNA: TGTGCCACCAGTGATTCGGGGATTGAGACCCAGTACTTC. Translation gives CATSDSGIETQYF.

This clonotype occurred a few times. This rearrangement joins TRBV6-5 to TRBJ1-1; TRBD1 agrees at 7 bases. Per the germline V gene, CDR1 is MNHEY and CDR2 is SVGAGI. The CDR3 runs 17 residues. J gave up 0 bases and V 7 bases, and 14 bases lay outside the gene matches. The CDR3 protein is CASNRLPTGSLNTEAFF. The CDR3 coding sequence is TGTGCCAGCAACCGATTACCGACAGGGTCTCTGAACACTGAAGCTTTCTTT.

This clonotype was seen more than once but under ten times. V and J are TRBV9 and TRBJ1-1; TRBD1 might be the D (5 bases). Trimming took 2 bases from V and 3 from J, leaving 8 bases between them. Germline lookup yields CDR1 SGDLS and CDR2 YYNGEE. The CDR3 loop spans 13 amino acids. In nucleotides, the CDR3 is TGTGCCAGCAGCGTGGGACGGTACACTGAAGCTTTCTTT. Residues: CASSVGRYTEAFF.

The rearrangement links TRBV5-1 to TRBJ1-1; 8 positions agree with TRBD1. The CDR3 contains 13 residues. V gave up 7 bases and J gave up 5 bases; unmatched junction bases: 7. The germline CDR1 and CDR2 sequences are SGHRS and YFSETQ. DNA of the CDR3: TGCGCCAGCTCCGGACAGGGCGATACTGAAGCTTTCTTT. Translating it yields CASSGQGDTEAFF. The whole variable domain, filled in from reference TRBV5-1 and TRBJ1-1, reads KAGVTQTPRYLIKTRGQQVTLSCSPISGHRSVSWYQQTPGQGLQFLFEYFSETQRNKGNFPGRFSGRQFSNSRSEMNVSTLELGDSALYLCASSGQGDTEAFFGQGTRLTVV.

This sequence joins TRBV2 and TRBJ2-1; 11 bases match TRBD2. CDR3 length equals 15 residues. The germline V gene encodes CDR1 SNHLY and CDR2 FYNNEI. V was clipped by 4 bases and J by 3 bases; unmatched bases: 2. The CDR3 DNA sequence: TGTGCCAGCAGTGCCGGGACTAGCGGCTACAATGAGCAGTTCTTC. Its protein product is CASSAGTSGYNEQFF.

The CDR3 protein is CASSVTSGPGETQYF. The CDR3 DNA reads TGTGCCAGTAGTGTCACTAGCGGTCCAGGGGAGACCCAGTACTTC. The chain is built from TRBV19 and TRBJ2-5; 8 bases fit TRBD2. This CDR3 has 15 residues. Germline CDR1 and CDR2: LNHDA and SQIVND (reference sequence). J gave up 5 bases and V 5 bases, and 10 bases lay outside the gene matches.

This clonotype was detected many times. The chain joins TRBV7-3 to TRBJ2-7; 7 nucleotides match TRBD1. The CDR3 consists of 14 residues. Germline V gene data show CDR1 as SGHTA and CDR2 as FQGTGA. V was clipped by 5 bases and J by 1 base; unmatched bases: 5. CDR3 in DNA: TGTGCCAGCAGCCCCACAGGGGTGTCCTACGAGCAGTACTTC. Translating it yields CASSPTGVSYEQYF.

This clonotype was counted between two and nine times. The J gene is TRBJ2-7, the V gene TRBV6-2 or TRBV6-3; TRBD1 or TRBD2 may be the D gene (6 bases each). The V end lost 3 bases, the J end lost 2 bases, and 14 bases lay between the germline ends. The V gene's germline CDR1 is MNHEY and CDR2 SVGEGT. The CDR3 spans 15 residues. The CDR3 here is CASSYTGRYPYEQYF. CDR3 sequence (DNA): TGTGCCAGCAGTTATACAGGGAGGTACCCCTACGAGCAGTACTTC.

This clonotype was detected ten times or more. This chain uses TRBV6-5 with TRBJ2-3, with D perhaps matching TRBD1 (6 bases). The CDR3 is 14 residues long. Per the germline V gene, CDR1 is MNHEY and CDR2 is SVGAGI. V lost 5 bases to trimming and J lost 0 bases, with 9 bases between them. The CDR3 loop is CASSRTASTDTQYF. The CDR3, as DNA: TGTGCCAGCAGTCGGACAGCTAGCACAGATACGCAGTATTTT.

V and J are TRBV20-1 and TRBJ1-2, with D tentatively TRBD1 (5 bases). CDR3 size: 15 residues. Germline V gene data show CDR1 as DFQATT and CDR2 as SNEGSKA (reference sequence). Trimming removed 6 bases at V and 4 bases at J, with 21 bases between. This CDR3 reads CSAPDTANWGYGYTF. The CDR3 nucleotides read TGCAGTGCCCCGGACACGGCCAATTGGGGCTATGGCTACACCTTC.

This clonotype was observed at least ten times. The V and J genes are TRBV6-4 and TRBJ2-5; D might be TRBD1 (6 bases). This CDR3 contains 15 residues. The germline V and J ends were trimmed by 0 bases and 2 bases, with 10 bases remaining between them. Germline V CDR1 and CDR2: MRHNA, SNTAGT. The CDR3 reads CASSDSGGPQETQYF. The CDR3 DNA follows: TGTGCCAGCAGTGACTCAGGGGGACCACAAGAGACCCAGTACTTC.